This T cell receptor beta chain was captured by sequencing in a study of blood T cell repertoires in COVID-19 (dated by TCRdb to between 2020 and 2021). With regard to the full study: The collaborator samples originated in the United States, Italy and Spain and spanned the acute and convalescent phases of COVID-19. Sample metadata almost always included a de-identified subject ID, COVID-19 status, age in years and sex. The repertoires were released in a freely available public database intended as a resource for research on the immune response to SARS-CoV-2. Where HLA class I and class II types were available, the types were taken from metadata supplied by the sample provider, not from assay-based typing. The prospective study material was composed of cDNA or gDNA derived from T cells, B-cell-depleted T cells, or PBMCs. Deeply sampled blood TCRbeta repertoires from subjects exposed to, actively infected with, or recovered from COVID-19 were included in the dataset. The samples were drawn from two sources: the first 160 participants of the ongoing ImmuneRACE study, and about 1,300 subjects contributed by 6 global collaborators.

Points on this clone: It lacks a known antigen. Base qualities are not recorded, but no much larger clone differs from it by a single base.

Another Seattle source contributed samples from volunteer blood donors who had recovered from COVID-19. Collaborating institutions collected whole blood in K2EDTA tubes following their own protocols. For TCRbeta analysis, collaborators shipped samples in one of three forms: frozen whole blood, isolated PBMCs, or DNA extracted from either of those sample types. What the work shows at the level of the full study, not this receptor alone: Clinical and demographic metadata were provided uncurated, with the amount varying by source and participant.

Reading from cysteine to phenylalanine, the CDR3 counts 14 amino acids. Only CDR3 DNA remains: 42 bases, in frame from the first base. Relative to germline, V is 2 bases shorter and J is 3 bases shorter, with 10 bases between their ends. Taken from the germline V gene, the CDR1 and CDR2 loops are SGHDN and FVKESK. The immunoSEQ Assay, a bias-controlled multiplex PCR, was used to amplify TCRbeta CDR3 regions from genomic DNA. As for the original processing: Within the assay, amplification of reference gene primers was used to estimate how many nucleated cells each sample contained. Sequence reads were collapsed and filtered to measure the absolute abundance of every unique TCRbeta CDR3 rearrangement. For each sample, productive Simpson clonality was calculated as the square root of Simpson's diversity index across productive rearrangements. TCRdb re-hosts the immuneACCESS table, in-frame sequences only. Its copies lack some clones; in the studies checked, an unresolved V gene accounts for under half of them, and the cause for the rest is not known. V, J and clone size derive from that table, while D and trimming were established from the DNA sequence. The sample contains roughly 86,000 clones, around 80% of them found a single time. The top ten clones comprise nearly 9% of the sample.

The chain uses TRBV14 and TRBJ1-1, with no D gene named confidently. Sequences were obtained from peripheral blood. This TCR derives from a middle-aged man who had recovered from COVID-19. The DNA is TGTGCCAGCAGCCAATCGGGTTGGGACACTGAAGCTTTCTTT. Its translation reads: CASSQSGWDTEAFF.